Listed below are T cell receptor beta chains from one sample, sequenced in a study of blood T cell repertoires in COVID-19. TCRdb's copy holds only in-frame clones and misses some; the assay was immunoSEQ multiplex PCR. The sample contains about 67,000 clones, about 90% of which appear only once. Material: peripheral blood. The receptors derive from a man aged 45 to 65 with active COVID-19. Both conserved end residues are part of each CDR3. The order of the fields is V gene, clone size, J gene, CDR3 protein. Clone size, where shown, is once, few, many, or a class for clones that have expanded.

V: TRBV11-2; size: .; J: TRBJ2-4; CDR3: CASSSPGTPGGNIQYF
V: TRBV25-1; size: .; J: TRBJ2-3; CDR3: CASSDLTTTDTQYF
V: TRBV6-5; size: .; J: TRBJ1-4; CDR3: CASSYQPRGTEKLFF
V: TRBV11-1; size: .; J: TRBJ2-3; CDR3: CASSLYGGNTDTQYF
V: TRBV6-5; size: .; J: TRBJ2-5; CDR3: CASSTRQGGRETQYF
V: TRBV4-2; size: .; J: TRBJ2-7; CDR3: CASSQGQEYLSYEQYF
V: TRBV24-1; size: .; J: TRBJ2-2; CDR3: CAASSEGAGQGAGELFF
V: TRBV7-2; size: few; J: TRBJ1-2; CDR3: CASSLAGGNYGYTF
V: TRBV2; size: .; J: TRBJ2-7; CDR3: CASSTVPGSEQYF
V: TRBV5-5; size: .; J: TRBJ2-7; CDR3: CASSGGHQLYYEQYF
V: TRBV24-1; size: .; J: TRBJ2-1; CDR3: CATSPIGGAYNEQFF
V: TRBV9; size: .; J: TRBJ1-2; CDR3: CASSVGGGGNGYTF
V: TRBV24-1; size: .; J: TRBJ2-1; CDR3: CATSEPGQGLYNEQFF
V: TRBV15; size: .; J: TRBJ2-1; CDR3: CATSRGAGARINEQFF
V: TRBV4-3; size: .; J: TRBJ2-1; CDR3: CASSQELWDRAHFGQFF
V: TRBV30; size: once; J: TRBJ2-1; CDR3: CAWSVRTYNEQFF
V: TRBV27; size: .; J: TRBJ2-5; CDR3: CASSYRESETQYF
V: TRBV24-1; size: .; J: TRBJ2-3; CDR3: CATAVDGTDTQYF
V: TRBV7-3; size: .; J: TRBJ2-2; CDR3: CASSFQGTAGELFF
V: TRBV5-1; size: .; J: TRBJ2-2; CDR3: CASSQSTTGGSGELFF
V: TRBV24-1; size: few; J: TRBJ1-2; CDR3: CATSDWTGGSYGYTF
V: TRBV28; size: .; J: TRBJ2-3; CDR3: CASSLPGTGSGDTQYF
V: TRBV2; size: once; J: TRBJ2-2; CDR3: CASRRQVTNTGELFF
V: TRBV19; size: .; J: TRBJ1-4; CDR3: CASSTVPATNEKLFF
V: TRBV6-5; size: .; J: TRBJ2-1; CDR3: CASSYYPSGSDEQFF
V: TRBV9; size: .; J: TRBJ2-5; CDR3: CASSSGRTQYF
V: TRBV29-1; size: once; J: TRBJ2-3; CDR3: CSSSTGQGADTQYF
V: TRBV5-1; size: .; J: TRBJ2-7; CDR3: CASSFGGPSYEQYF
V: TRBV5-1; size: .; J: TRBJ1-1; CDR3: CASSPGISLGGTEAFF
V: TRBV18; size: .; J: TRBJ2-3; CDR3: CASSPGQSTDTQYF
V: TRBV6-5; size: .; J: TRBJ2-5; CDR3: CASSYSGQGHETQYF
V: TRBV4-1; size: few; J: TRBJ2-2; CDR3: CASNVGLAGGNTGELFF
V: TRBV6-5; size: .; J: TRBJ2-2; CDR3: CASSRTSGTTGELFF
V: TRBV10-1; size: .; J: TRBJ2-1; CDR3: CASSPWGERNEQFF
V: TRBV3-1/TRBV3-2; size: .; J: TRBJ2-1; CDR3: CASSQTAPSGSSYNEQFF
V: TRBV10-3; size: .; J: TRBJ2-1; CDR3: CAIRQGGNEQFF
V: TRBV11-2; size: once; J: TRBJ1-1; CDR3: CASRIGRATEAFF
V: TRBV27; size: .; J: TRBJ1-2; CDR3: CASSLDRHYGYTF
V: TRBV5-5; size: .; J: TRBJ2-3; CDR3: CASSSTSGYTDTQYF
V: TRBV19; size: once; J: TRBJ2-6; CDR3: CASSFRDRVPSGANVLTF
V: TRBV7-2; size: .; J: TRBJ2-1; CDR3: CASSPGTSGYNEQFF
V: TRBV4-1; size: .; J: TRBJ1-1; CDR3: CASSPPTGGSTEAFF
V: TRBV7-9; size: .; J: TRBJ2-1; CDR3: CASSSVSDNEQFF
V: TRBV28; size: .; J: TRBJ2-7; CDR3: CASSLSRLAGQYF
V: TRBV7-7; size: .; J: TRBJ2-2; CDR3: CASSLSPQGSVTGELFF
V: TRBV5-1; size: .; J: TRBJ1-4; CDR3: CASSTGSGTNEKLFF
V: TRBV5-4; size: .; J: TRBJ1-4; CDR3: CASSFRRGSGEKLFF